A single T cell receptor (beta chain) is shown here with its context. Its antigen is undetermined. Generated by immunoSEQ multiplex PCR, the TCRdb table keeps only in-frame clones and is missing some. The table includes roughly 65,000 clones, about 84% detected once. The entry originates in a study of OX40 agonist ivuxolimab in advanced cancers. The V and J ends lost 0 bases and 0 bases, in that order; junction bases with no gene match: 6. This CDR3 is 18 amino acids long. Looked up from germline, CDR1 is LNHDA and CDR2 is SQIVND (reference sequence). The study's findings and limits: The authors did not determine the antigen specificity of the expanded peripheral T cells. Both CD4+ and CD8+ T cell populations in blood had undergone clonal expansion by week 6 at 0.1 to 3.0 mg/kg.

The receptor's source is an adult with an advanced solid tumor such as melanoma, head and neck, liver or kidney cancer. The sample here was CD4+ or CD8+ T cells sorted from blood, taken in a trial of the OX40 agonist ivuxolimab. This chain uses TRBV19 with TRBJ2-3, with TRBD2 matching over 10 bases. Here the CDR3 DNA reads TGTGCCAGTAGTATAGACCCCGCTAGCGGGGGTAGCACAGATACGCAGTATTTT. This sequence encodes CASSIDPASGGSTDTQYF.